One sample yielded the 17 T cell receptor beta chains listed below, sequenced in a study of blood T cell repertoires in COVID-19. The assay was immunoSEQ multiplex PCR, and TCRdb's table has in-frame clones only and misses some. The repertoire holds some 93,000 clones, with about 85% as singletons. Material for sequencing was peripheral blood. The source is a man aged 55-75 years with acute or convalescent COVID-19.

The chain carries TRBV7-2 and TRBJ1-1; D is possibly TRBD1 (6 bases). This CDR3 comprises 15 residues. Trimming took 5 bases from V and 1 from J, leaving 14 bases between them. Per the germline V gene, CDR1 is SGHTA and CDR2 is FQGNSA. CDR3 coding DNA: TGTGCCAGCAGCCCCCAGACAGGAAGGAACACTGAAGCTTTCTTT. Its protein is CASSPQTGRNTEAFF.

The chain uses TRBV7-6 and TRBJ2-4; 12 positions agree with TRBD2. V dropped 2 bases and J dropped 6; count of bases not matched to a gene: 5. CDR1 and CDR2 from the germline V gene are SGHVS and FNYEAQ. There are 16 residues in the CDR3. CDR3 sequence reads: CASSLRTSGTLNIQYF. The DNA of the CDR3 is TGTGCCAGCAGCTTAAGGACTAGCGGGACCCTAAACATTCAGTACTTC.

This chain connects TRBV27 to TRBJ2-3; a possible D gene is TRBD2 (6 bases). Trimming took 6 bases from V and 2 from J, leaving 12 bases between them. Germline CDR1 reads MNHEY; CDR2 reads SMNVEV (reference sequence). The CDR3 totals 14 residues. CDR3 in DNA: TGTGCCAGCAGGCTTAGCGGATACACAGATACGCAGTATTTT. Translation gives CASRLSGYTDTQYF.

The gene calls are TRBV4-3 and TRBJ1-4; D uncertain. CDR3 length: 15 amino acids. The V end lost 4 bases, the J end lost 5 bases, and 14 bases lay between the germline ends. CDR1 and CDR2 from the germline V gene are LGHNA and YSLEER. CDR3 residues: CASSLGGGRNEKLFF. The DNA for the CDR3 is TGCGCCAGCAGCCTGGGAGGAGGCAGAAATGAAAAACTGTTTTTT.

The chain joins TRBV27 to TRBJ1-1; D is perhaps TRBD1 (6 bases). The germline gives CDR1 MNHEY, CDR2 SMNVEV (reference sequence). V lost 1 base to trimming and J lost 3 bases, with 18 bases between them. CDR3 length: 17 residues. CDR3 sequence (DNA): TGTGCCAGCAGTTTATTAGAACCCAGGGGTTTCTACACTGAAGCTTTCTTT. Translation gives CASSLLEPRGFYTEAFF.

This sequence joins TRBV5-6 and TRBJ2-1, with a weak D call TRBD2 (5 bases). This CDR3 has 11 residues. V was cut by 9 bases and J by 7 bases, with 11 bases left in between. Germline V gene data show CDR1 as SGHDT and CDR2 as YYEEEE. In DNA, the CDR3 is TGTGCCACCAGGCGGGCGAATGAGCAGTTCTTC. It is translated as CATRRANEQFF.

The chain uses TRBV20-1 and TRBJ2-5; 11 bases match TRBD2. Germline V gene data show CDR1 as DFQATT and CDR2 as SNEGSKA (reference sequence). The CDR3 is made up of 17 amino acids. The ends lost 3 bases at V and 5 bases at J; junction bases unmatched: 14. CDR3 region: CSASPPSGRSVGETQYF. CDR3 DNA: TGCAGTGCTAGTCCGCCTAGCGGGAGGAGCGTGGGGGAGACCCAGTACTTC.

The CDR3 DNA sequence: TGTGCTAGTGGTTTGGCGATCGGTACGCAGTATTTT. This translates into CASGLAIGTQYF. The chain links TRBV12-5 to TRBJ2-3; unclear D gene. Germline V gives CDR1 LGHNT, CDR2 FRNRAP. This CDR3 spans 12 amino acids. Trimming took off 1 base at V and 8 bases at J, with 7 bases between the two ends.

The J gene is TRBJ2-7, the V gene TRBV6-2 or TRBV6-3; 10 positions agree with TRBD1. V shed 2 bases, J shed 5 bases, and the junction held 0 bases outside the gene matches. CDR1 is MNHEY, CDR2 SVGEGT, per germline. The CDR3 loop spans 13 amino acids. The CDR3 DNA reads TGTGCCAGCAGTTACGGGACAGGGGACGAGCAGTACTTC. The encoded protein is CASSYGTGDEQYF.

This chain uses TRBV5-1 with TRBJ2-7; 10 bases line up with TRBD1. Germline V gene lookup returns CDR1 SGHRS and CDR2 YFSETQ. V was pared by 4 bases and J by 1 base, with 5 bases of the junction left unmatched. The CDR3 is 15 amino acids. The CDR3 bases are TGCGCCAGCAGCCTGACAGGGGGCGCATCCTACGAGCAGTACTTC. Translating gives CASSLTGGASYEQYF.

DNA of the CDR3: TGTGCCAGTAGTATAGCGTCGAGAGGACAGGGGATACCTAGCTCCTATAATTCACCCCTCCACTTT. This encodes CASSIASRGQGIPSSYNSPLHF. This chain connects TRBV19 to TRBJ1-6; 9 bases agree with TRBD1. V shed 1 base, J shed 0 bases, and the junction held 16 bases outside the gene matches. This CDR3 is built from 22 residues. The germline V gene has CDR1 LNHDA and CDR2 SQIVND (reference sequence).

The rearrangement uses TRBV28 and TRBJ1-6, with 7 bases that match TRBD1. This CDR3 spans 14 amino acids. The trim removed 10 bases at V and 5 bases at J, leaving 8 bases unmatched. Germline V gene lookup returns CDR1 MDHEN and CDR2 SYDVKM. The CDR3 DNA is TGTGCCACTGATGGCGGGACAGATAATTCACCCCTCCACTTT. This gives the protein CATDGGTDNSPLHF.

The CDR3 DNA is TGTGCCAGCAGCCCGAACAGGGTCTCTGGGGCCAACGTCCTGACTTTC. Translated, it gives CASSPNRVSGANVLTF. The V call is TRBV7-8, the J call TRBJ2-6, with a weak D call TRBD1 (6 bases). CDR1 SGHVS and CDR2 FQNEAQ come from the germline V gene. There are 16 residues in the CDR3. V dropped 5 bases and J dropped 0 bases, with 11 bases sitting between them.

The V gene is TRBV19, the J gene TRBJ1-5, with D unresolved. This CDR3 comprises 14 residues. Germline V gene data show CDR1 as LNHDA and CDR2 as SQIVND (reference sequence). The ends were cut back, 3 bases at V and 6 bases at J, with 12 bases in the middle. The CDR3 is CASSIVGAGQPQHF. The CDR3 bases are TGTGCCAGTAGTATTGTGGGAGCTGGTCAGCCCCAGCATTTT.

The chain is built from TRBV7-2 and TRBJ2-2; tentative D call: TRBD2 (6 bases). V lost 0 bases and J 2 bases, leaving 10 bases between the germline ends. CDR1 and CDR2 (germline): SGHTA, FQGNSA. CDR3 length: 16 amino acids. For the CDR3, the DNA is TGTGCCAGCAGCTTAGCCGGGGGTGTAAACACCGGGGAGCTGTTTTTT. Encoded protein: CASSLAGGVNTGELFF.

The chain carries TRBV20-1 and TRBJ1-5; no clear D. The CDR3 is 13 amino acids. V gave up 3 bases and J gave up 4 bases, with 10 bases separating them. The germline V gene has CDR1 DFQATT and CDR2 SNEGSKA (reference sequence). CDR3 sequence reads: CSASSRRNQPQHF. In DNA, the CDR3 is TGCAGTGCTAGTAGCCGTAGAAATCAGCCCCAGCATTTT.

This clone occurred a few times. The J gene is TRBJ2-4, the V gene TRBV3-1 (or the pseudogene TRBV3-2), with 9 bases fitting TRBD1. V dropped 3 bases and J dropped 4; count of bases not matched to a gene: 7. Germline V CDR1 and CDR2: LGHDT, YNNKEL (reference sequence). This CDR3 has 16 amino acids. The CDR3 region is CASSHYRGRWKNIQYF. The CDR3 bases are TGTGCCAGCAGCCACTACAGGGGGCGCTGGAAAAACATTCAGTACTTC.